This T cell receptor (beta chain) was identified during a study of T cells after yellow fever vaccination. V lost 0 bases and J 9 bases, leaving 14 bases between the germline ends. Germline V CDR1 and CDR2: KGHDR, SFDVKD. This CDR3 comprises 15 residues. About this clonotype: Its antigen is as yet unknown.

Researchers made TCR cDNA using 5'RACE template switching, and this step added a universal primer site and UMIs. TCRdb redid the calling of the 5' RACE reads with MiXCR, one entry per CDR3 protein. The table includes roughly 500,000 distinct CDR3 sequences, under 25% detected once. General study findings and limits: Most primary-vaccination clones reappeared after the booster (about 96% CD4, approximately 88% CD8).

The chain is built from TRBV24-1 and TRBJ2-1; D is perhaps TRBD1 or TRBD2 (5 bases each). Here the sequenced sample was PBMCs, taken 15 days after the yellow fever booster vaccination. This clonotype originated in a man younger than 40 who received the YFV17D yellow fever vaccine. This chain's CDR3 is CATSDLAGARGEQFF. The CDR3 DNA follows: TGTGCCACCAGTGATTTGGCGGGCGCAAGGGGTGAGCAGTTCTTC.